This TCR beta chain derives from a study of response to subunit inactivated influenza vaccine. General study points: It was suggested by the authors that few new T cells are recruited by each seasonal influenza vaccination.

A single record per CDR3 protein comes from TCRdb applying MiXCR to the RT-PCR reads. The sample records around 160,000 distinct CDR3 sequences, about 11% being singletons. This clonotype was detected a few times. Its antigen remains unidentified. This TCR came from a man aged 45-65 years who received an inactivated influenza vaccine. Specimen: non-naive T cells sorted from PBMCs, collected about 40 days after vaccination.

The CDR3 reads CASSQGTAGPAYEQYF. For the CDR3, the DNA is TGTGCCAGCAGCCAAGGGACAGCGGGCCCAGCCTACGAGCAGTACTTC. The chain joins TRBV3-1 to TRBJ2-7, with D perhaps given as TRBD1 or TRBD2 (6 bases each). In germline, CDR1 is LGHDT, CDR2 YNNKEL (reference sequence). There are 16 residues in the CDR3. Trimming shortened V by 1 base and J by 2 bases, and 15 bases separated the two germline ends.